A selection of T cell receptor beta chains follows, all from one sample in a study of T cell changes during pregnancy in multiple sclerosis. Repertoires were generated with immunoSEQ multiplex PCR, while TCRdb's copy carries only in-frame clones and drops some. Among 30,000 to 40,000 clones listed, 92% were seen once. Sequences were derived from CD4+ T cells from peripheral blood mononuclear cells, sampled in the third trimester of pregnancy. These receptors came from a female donor with multiple sclerosis, enrolled in a pregnancy study. The CDR3 runs from the conserved cysteine through the conserved F or W. A D gene is named only where the DNA matches it firmly. Size tells how often a clone was seen (once, few, many) or the class of an expanded clone, and some rows leave it out.

size	V	D	J	CDR3	DNA
NA	TRBV5-1	TRBD1	TRBJ2-2	CASSLSTGGYANTGELFF	TGCGCCAGCAGCTTGTCCACAGGGGGCTATGCGAACACCGGGGAGCTGTTTTTT
NA	TRBV21-1	NA	TRBJ2-7	CASNIYREKYEQYF	TGTGCCAGCAACATATACAGGGAGAAATACGAGCAGTACTTC
few	TRBV7-8	TRBD2	TRBJ2-3	CASSFRTSGRRTDTQYF	TGTGCCAGCAGCTTCAGGACTAGCGGGAGGCGCACAGATACGCAGTATTTT
NA	TRBV10-2	TRBD2	TRBJ2-7	CASLGTSGAYEQYF	TGCGCCAGCCTAGGGACTAGCGGGGCCTACGAGCAGTACTTC
NA	TRBV6-5	TRBD1	TRBJ2-7	CASRTGTGAYEQYF	TGTGCCAGCAGGACCGGGACAGGGGCCTACGAGCAGTACTTC
NA	TRBV6-5	NA	TRBJ2-1	CASSQPGRAHEQFF	TGTGCCAGCAGTCAACCGGGCAGGGCCCATGAGCAGTTCTTC
NA	TRBV5-1	NA	TRBJ2-3	CASSFQGRTDTQYF	TGCGCCAGCAGCTTTCAGGGCAGGACAGATACGCAGTATTTT
NA	TRBV11-2	NA	TRBJ1-4	CASSLVRGGNEKLFF	TGTGCCAGCAGCTTAGTGCGGGGGGGTAATGAAAAACTGTTTTTT
NA	TRBV21-1	NA	TRBJ2-7	CASSKARTGGHEQYF	TGTGCCAGCAGCAAAGCGAGGACAGGGGGACACGAGCAGTACTTC
NA	TRBV18	TRBD1	TRBJ1-2	CASSTDRDYGYTF	TGTGCCAGCTCAACTGACAGGGATTATGGCTACACCTTC
NA	TRBV7-3	NA	TRBJ1-1	CASSQGQNTEAFF	TGTGCCAGCAGTCAGGGCCAAAACACTGAAGCTTTCTTT
NA	TRBV7-9	NA	TRBJ2-7	CASSLAVDPLGGQYF	TGTGCCAGCAGCTTAGCGGTGGACCCCTTGGGGGGGCAGTACTTC
NA	TRBV5-1	TRBD2	TRBJ2-3	CASSNLAGGPSDTQYF	TGCGCCAGCAGCAATCTAGCGGGAGGGCCGTCAGATACGCAGTATTTT
few	TRBV18	NA	TRBJ2-3	CASSLSGQTDTQYF	TGTGCCAGCTCACTCTCGGGTCAAACAGATACGCAGTATTTT
NA	TRBV29-1	TRBD1	TRBJ2-3	CSTQGFRDTQYF	TGCAGCACACAGGGGTTCAGAGATACGCAGTATTTT
few	TRBV29-1	TRBD1	TRBJ1-2	CSATGTGDGYTF	TGCAGCGCAACCGGGACAGGGGATGGCTACACCTTC
NA	TRBV7-9	TRBD2	TRBJ2-3	CASSPITSGSTDTQYF	TGTGCCAGCAGCCCCATAACTAGCGGCAGCACAGATACGCAGTATTTT
NA	TRBV15	NA	TRBJ1-1	CATSRDQVRGETEAFF	TGTGCCACCAGCAGAGATCAAGTCAGGGGTGAGACTGAAGCTTTCTTT
NA	TRBV7-2	TRBD2	TRBJ2-3	CASSLVAGVTDTQYF	TGTGCCAGCAGCTTAGTAGCGGGGGTCACAGATACGCAGTATTTT
NA	TRBV5-1	NA	TRBJ2-3	CASSRGQNPNTDTQYF	TGCGCCAGCAGCCGAGGACAGAATCCCAACACAGATACGCAGTATTTT
NA	TRBV27	TRBD1	TRBJ2-2	CASSADRSNTGELFF	TGTGCCAGCAGTGCGGACAGGTCGAACACCGGGGAGCTGTTTTTT
once	TRBV19	TRBD2	TRBJ2-1	CASKSGASGYNEQFF	TGTGCCAGTAAAAGTGGGGCTAGCGGGTACAATGAGCAGTTCTTC
NA	TRBV7-2	NA	TRBJ2-2	CASSTGSTGELFF	TGTGCCAGCAGCACAGGAAGCACCGGGGAGCTGTTTTTT
NA	TRBV5-4	TRBD1	TRBJ2-7	CASSPRGRFNFGEQYF	TGTGCCAGCAGCCCCAGGGGGCGCTTCAATTTTGGGGAGCAGTACTTC
NA	TRBV7-2	TRBD2	TRBJ2-7	CASSSGLAYEQYF	TGTGCCAGCAGCTCGGGACTAGCTTACGAGCAGTACTTC
NA	TRBV5-8	NA	TRBJ2-5	CASSPTLHRVQETQYF	TGTGCCAGCAGCCCCACTTTGCACAGGGTGCAAGAGACCCAGTACTTC
few	TRBV6-5	NA	TRBJ2-7	CASSYGGKSYEQYF	TGTGCCAGCAGTTACGGGGGGAAATCCTACGAGCAGTACTTC
NA	TRBV7-9	NA	TRBJ1-2	CASSLAGPQIYGYTF	TGTGCCAGCAGCTTAGCTGGGCCACAGATCTATGGCTACACCTTC
NA	TRBV5-4	TRBD2	TRBJ2-5	CASSPGLAGGQETQYF	TGTGCCAGCAGCCCGGGACTAGCGGGGGGCCAAGAGACCCAGTACTTC
NA	TRBV30	NA	TRBJ1-4	CAWSGPRLFNEKLFF	TGTGCCTGGAGTGGACCGCGGCTTTTCAATGAAAAACTGTTTTTT
NA	TRBV10-3	TRBD2	TRBJ2-1	CAISGTSGRRGEQFF	TGTGCCATCAGTGGAACTAGCGGGAGACGGGGTGAGCAGTTCTTC
NA	TRBV4-2	TRBD2	TRBJ2-1	CASSQGLAAYNEQFF	TGTGCCAGCAGCCAAGGACTAGCGGCCTACAATGAGCAGTTCTTC
NA	TRBV9	TRBD2	TRBJ2-2	CASSVGGTSGTGELFF	TGTGCCAGCAGCGTAGGTGGGACTAGCGGCACCGGGGAGCTGTTTTTT
NA	TRBV7-2	NA	TRBJ1-2	CASSLPDYWVGGYIF	TGTGCCAGCAGCTTACCCGACTACTGGGTGGGTGGCTACATCTTC
NA	TRBV6-6	NA	TRBJ1-1	CANRSSLAPTEAFF	TGTGCCAACAGGAGCTCTCTAGCGCCCACTGAAGCTTTCTTT
once	TRBV5-4	TRBD1	TRBJ2-5	CASSSTGGGGRETQYF	TGTGCCAGCAGCTCCACAGGGGGCGGAGGGAGAGAGACCCAGTACTTC
NA	TRBV11-3	NA	TRBJ2-3	CASSSRGTDTQYF	TGTGCCAGCAGTTCCCGAGGCACAGATACGCAGTATTTT
NA	TRBV2	TRBD2	TRBJ2-1	CASSLLAGAGSYNEQFF	TGTGCCAGCAGTCTCCTAGCGGGAGCGGGCTCCTACAATGAGCAGTTCTTC
NA	TRBV19	TRBD1	TRBJ1-4	CASSVTSTGTNLANEKLFF	TGTGCCAGTAGTGTCACTTCGACAGGGACAAATCTCGCTAATGAAAAACTGTTTTTT
NA	TRBV7-3	TRBD2	TRBJ2-5	CASSTGLAEQETQYF	TGTGCCAGCAGCACGGGACTAGCGGAACAAGAGACCCAGTACTTC
NA	TRBV4-1	TRBD1	TRBJ2-1	CASSQGQGAFNEQFF	TGCGCCAGCAGCCAGGGACAGGGGGCGTTCAATGAGCAGTTCTTC
NA	TRBV10-3	TRBD2	TRBJ2-2	CAIRAGESDGELFF	TGTGCCATCAGAGCGGGAGAAAGTGACGGGGAGCTGTTTTTT
NA	TRBV18	NA	TRBJ2-1	CASSPRTGEQFF	TGTGCCAGCTCACCAAGAACCGGTGAGCAGTTCTTC
NA	TRBV2	NA	TRBJ2-6	CASSLGNSGANVLTF	TGTGCCAGCAGTCTCGGGAACTCTGGGGCCAACGTCCTGACTTTC
NA	TRBV30	TRBD2	TRBJ2-7	CAWSPEGSGAYEQYF	TGTGCCTGGAGCCCGGAGGGTAGCGGGGCCTACGAGCAGTACTTC
NA	TRBV29-1	TRBD2	TRBJ2-3	CSSGGGDTQYF	TGCAGCTCGGGGGGGGGAGATACGCAGTATTTT
NA	TRBV2	TRBD1	TRBJ1-5	CASRGTDWSQPQHF	TGTGCCAGCAGGGGGACAGATTGGAGTCAGCCCCAGCATTTT
NA	TRBV28	NA	TRBJ2-1	CASKEPASHNEQFF	TGTGCCAGCAAGGAGCCGGCCTCTCACAATGAGCAGTTCTTC
NA	TRBV28	TRBD2	TRBJ2-3	CASSLGGGGTDTQYF	TGTGCCAGCAGTTTGGGCGGGGGGGGCACAGATACGCAGTATTTT
NA	TRBV7-2	NA	TRBJ2-5	CTSSLYREETQYF	TGTACCAGCAGCTTATACAGGGAAGAGACCCAGTACTTC
NA	TRBV5-1	NA	TRBJ1-3	CASSLGQTSGNTIYF	TGCGCCAGCAGCTTGGGACAGACCTCTGGAAACACCATATATTTT
NA	TRBV18	TRBD2	TRBJ2-3	CASSPIRAGGPDTQYF	TGTGCCAGCTCACCAATTCGGGCGGGGGGGCCAGATACGCAGTATTTT